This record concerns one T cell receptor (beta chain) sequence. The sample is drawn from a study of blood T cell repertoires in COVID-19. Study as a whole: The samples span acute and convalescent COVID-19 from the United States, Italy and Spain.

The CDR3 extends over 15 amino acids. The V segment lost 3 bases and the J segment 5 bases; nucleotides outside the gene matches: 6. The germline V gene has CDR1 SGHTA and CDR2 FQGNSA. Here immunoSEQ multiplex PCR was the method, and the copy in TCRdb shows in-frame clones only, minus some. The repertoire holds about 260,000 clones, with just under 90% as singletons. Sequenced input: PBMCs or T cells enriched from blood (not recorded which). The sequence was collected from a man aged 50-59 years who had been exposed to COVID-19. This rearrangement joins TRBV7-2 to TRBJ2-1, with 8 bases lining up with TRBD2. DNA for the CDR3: TGTGCCAGCAGCTTGGGACTAGTCTCACACAATGAGCAGTTCTTC. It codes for CASSLGLVSHNEQFF.